This TCR beta chain originates from a study of blood T cell repertoires in COVID-19. V lost 5 bases, J lost 4 bases, and 14 bases stayed unmatched. Germline CDR1 LNHDA, CDR2 SQIVND (reference sequence). The CDR3 extends over 16 amino acids. Sequencing used immunoSEQ multiplex PCR; TCRdb keeps in-frame clones, though not all of them. Of 300,000 or so clones listed, about 85% were seen once; the top ten hold under 6%. The receptor was isolated from a woman younger than 45 who had recovered from COVID-19. This chain links TRBV19 with TRBJ2-7, with 7 bases fitting TRBD1. Sequencing used PBMCs or T cells enriched from blood (not recorded which). The CDR3 is CASSVTQGLSVYEQYF. DNA for the CDR3: TGTGCCAGTAGTGTGACACAGGGGCTTTCGGTTTACGAGCAGTACTTC.